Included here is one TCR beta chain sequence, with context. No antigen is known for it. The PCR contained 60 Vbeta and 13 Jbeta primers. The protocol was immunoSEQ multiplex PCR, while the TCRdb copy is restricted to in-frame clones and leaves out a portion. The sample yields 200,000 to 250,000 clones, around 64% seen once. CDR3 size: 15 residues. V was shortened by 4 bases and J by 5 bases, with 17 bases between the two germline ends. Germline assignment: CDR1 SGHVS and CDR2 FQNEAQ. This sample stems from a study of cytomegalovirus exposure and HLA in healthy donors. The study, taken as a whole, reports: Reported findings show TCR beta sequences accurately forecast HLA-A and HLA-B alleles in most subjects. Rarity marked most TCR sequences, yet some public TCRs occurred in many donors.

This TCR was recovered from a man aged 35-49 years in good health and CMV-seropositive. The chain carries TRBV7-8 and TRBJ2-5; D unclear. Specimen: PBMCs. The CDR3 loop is CASSSLGNSRETQYF. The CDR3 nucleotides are TGTGCCAGCAGCTCTTTAGGCAACAGTAGGGAGACCCAGTACTTC.